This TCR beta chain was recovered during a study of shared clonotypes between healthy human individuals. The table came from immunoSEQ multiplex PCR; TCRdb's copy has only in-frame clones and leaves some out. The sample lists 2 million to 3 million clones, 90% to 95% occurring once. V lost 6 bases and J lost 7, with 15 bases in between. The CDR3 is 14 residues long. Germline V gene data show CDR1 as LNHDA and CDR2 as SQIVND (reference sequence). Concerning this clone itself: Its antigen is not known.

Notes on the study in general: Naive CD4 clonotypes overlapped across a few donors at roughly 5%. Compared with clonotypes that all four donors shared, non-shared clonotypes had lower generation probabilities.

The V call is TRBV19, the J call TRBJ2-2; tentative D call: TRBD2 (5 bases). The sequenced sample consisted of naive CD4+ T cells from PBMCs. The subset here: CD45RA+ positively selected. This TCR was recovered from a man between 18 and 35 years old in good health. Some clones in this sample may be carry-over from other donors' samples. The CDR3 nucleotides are TGTGCCAGTAGGGGCCTGGAGGCGGGCGGGGAGCTGTTTTTT. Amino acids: CASRGLEAGGELFF. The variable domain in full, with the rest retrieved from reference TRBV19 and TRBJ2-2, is DGGITQSPKYLFRKEGQNVTLSCEQNLNHDAMYWYRQDPGQGLRLIYYSQIVNDFQKGDIAEGYSVSREKKESFPLTVTSAQKNPTAFYLCASRGLEAGGELFFGEGSRLTVL.